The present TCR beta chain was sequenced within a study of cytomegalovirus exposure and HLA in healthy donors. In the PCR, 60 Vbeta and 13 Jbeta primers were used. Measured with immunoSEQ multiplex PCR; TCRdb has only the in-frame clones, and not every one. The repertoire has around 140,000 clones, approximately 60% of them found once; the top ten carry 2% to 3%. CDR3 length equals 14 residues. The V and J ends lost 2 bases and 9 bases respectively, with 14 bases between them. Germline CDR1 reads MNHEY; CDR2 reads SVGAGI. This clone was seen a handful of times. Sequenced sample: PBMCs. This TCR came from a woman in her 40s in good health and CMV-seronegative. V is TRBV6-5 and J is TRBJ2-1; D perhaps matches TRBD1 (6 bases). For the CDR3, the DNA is TGTGCCAGCAGTTACCACCCTACAGGGACTGAGCAGTTCTTC. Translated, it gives CASSYHPTGTEQFF.